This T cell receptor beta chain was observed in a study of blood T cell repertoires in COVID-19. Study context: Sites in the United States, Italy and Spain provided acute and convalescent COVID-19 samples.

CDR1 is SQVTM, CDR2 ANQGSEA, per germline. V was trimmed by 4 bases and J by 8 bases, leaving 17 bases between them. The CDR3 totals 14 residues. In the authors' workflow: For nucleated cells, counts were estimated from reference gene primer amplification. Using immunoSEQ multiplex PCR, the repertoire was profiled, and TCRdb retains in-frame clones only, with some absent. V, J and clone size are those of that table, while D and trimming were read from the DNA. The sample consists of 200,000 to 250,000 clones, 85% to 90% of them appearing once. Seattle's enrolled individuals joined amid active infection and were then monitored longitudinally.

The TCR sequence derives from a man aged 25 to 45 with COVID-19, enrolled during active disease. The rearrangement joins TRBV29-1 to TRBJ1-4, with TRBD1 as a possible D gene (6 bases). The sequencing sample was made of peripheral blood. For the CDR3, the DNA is TGCAGCGTTGTTCCGGGGGGCGTTCAGGAAAAACTGTTTTTT. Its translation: CSVVPGGVQEKLFF.